This TCR beta chain was sequenced for a study of T cell changes during pregnancy in multiple sclerosis. Repertoires were generated with immunoSEQ multiplex PCR, while TCRdb's copy carries only in-frame clones and drops some. Here the sample spans fewer than 85,000 clones, roughly 90% being singletons. The germline gives CDR1 SGHRS, CDR2 YFSETQ. This CDR3 spans 15 amino acids. The V and J ends lost 4 bases and 7 bases, in that order; junction bases with no gene match: 8. This specimen was peripheral blood, taken in the second trimester of pregnancy. V and J are TRBV5-1 and TRBJ1-4; TRBD1 aligns across 9 bases. The receptor was derived from a female donor with multiple sclerosis, enrolled in a pregnancy study. The CDR3 DNA reads as TGCGCCAGCAGCGGCGGGACAGGGTGGGCTGAAAAACTGTTTTTT. It yields the protein CASSGGTGWAEKLFF.